A selection of T cell receptor beta chains follows, all from one sample in a study of blood T cell repertoires in COVID-19. The protocol was immunoSEQ multiplex PCR, while the TCRdb copy is restricted to in-frame clones and leaves out a portion. The sample includes some 150,000 clones, around 79% of them seen just once. Sample: peripheral blood. These receptors were collected from a woman in her 70s with COVID-19, enrolled during active disease. CDR3s include the opening cysteine and the closing phenylalanine or tryptophan. A D gene is named only where the DNA matches it firmly. Only part of the rows carry a size: once, few, many, or a class if the clone is expanded.

v_gene	d_gene	abundance	j_gene	CDR3nt	CDR3aa
TRBV5-4	NA	NA	TRBJ2-7	TGTGCCAGCAGCTTGGAGGTTGGCGGGCGCGAGCAGTACTTC	CASSLEVGGREQYF
TRBV6-5	NA	NA	TRBJ1-5	TGTGCCAGCAGGAACAGAAATCAGCCCCAGCATTTT	CASRNRNQPQHF
TRBV14	NA	NA	TRBJ1-6	TGTGCCAGCAGCCAAGGCGGGACTGCGACTTCACCCCTCCACTTT	CASSQGGTATSPLHF
TRBV5-1	NA	NA	TRBJ2-7	TGCGCCAGCAGCTTGGACGGGTCCGATCTCTCCTACGAGCAGTACTTC	CASSLDGSDLSYEQYF
TRBV5-4	TRBD1	NA	TRBJ1-1	TGTGCCAGCAGCCAAGGGACAGACACTGAAGCTTTCTTT	CASSQGTDTEAFF
TRBV27	NA	NA	TRBJ2-3	TGTGCCAGCAGTCCAAGGAACCCCGGAGCGCAGTATTTT	CASSPRNPGAQYF
TRBV5-3	TRBD1	many	TRBJ1-2	TGTGCCAGAAGCTCCCGGACAGGGGGCTACTATGGCTACACCTTC	CARSSRTGGYYGYTF
TRBV2	NA	NA	TRBJ1-1	TGTGCCAGCAGTGACACAGGGTTCACTGAAGCTTTCTTT	CASSDTGFTEAFF
TRBV29-1	NA	NA	TRBJ2-3	TGCAGCGCCAGGGGCTCTACAGATACGCAGTATTTT	CSARGSTDTQYF
TRBV5-5	TRBD2	NA	TRBJ2-1	TGTGCCAGCAGCCCGGGAGGGTCGGATGAGCAGTTCTTC	CASSPGGSDEQFF
TRBV29-1	TRBD1	once	TRBJ1-2	TGCAGCGTTTTACAGGGGGTTGGCTACACCTTC	CSVLQGVGYTF
TRBV19	TRBD1	NA	TRBJ2-7	TGTGCCAGTAGTATATCCGACAGGGGGCCCCACGAGCAGTACTTC	CASSISDRGPHEQYF
TRBV27	NA	NA	TRBJ2-4	TGTGCCAGCAGTTTATCGGGTGTGGGGCTAGACGTAGCCAAAAACATTCAGTACTTC	CASSLSGVGLDVAKNIQYF
TRBV5-1	NA	few	TRBJ2-5	TGCGCCAGCAGCCTCGCACTAGTTTCTGAGACCCAGTACTTC	CASSLALVSETQYF
TRBV7-8	NA	medium-sized	TRBJ2-7	TGTGCCAGCAGCTTCGGGTGGGAGCAGTACTTC	CASSFGWEQYF
TRBV21-1	NA	NA	TRBJ2-4	TGTGCCAGCAGCTCCCGACAGGGTATAGGCAAAAACATTCAGTACTTC	CASSSRQGIGKNIQYF
TRBV5-6	TRBD1	NA	TRBJ1-1	TGTGCCAGCAGCTGGGGACAGTTTGAAGCTTTCTTT	CASSWGQFEAFF
TRBV7-9	NA	NA	TRBJ1-2	TGTGCCAGCAGCTTAGAGGGGCGATTCTATGGCTACACCTTC	CASSLEGRFYGYTF
TRBV14	TRBD1	NA	TRBJ2-2	TGTGCCAGCAGCCGTACCGGGACAGGACGCACCGGGGAGCTGTTTTTT	CASSRTGTGRTGELFF
TRBV5-6	TRBD1	few	TRBJ2-7	TGTGCCAGCAGCTTCGGGACAGGGGTAGGCGAGCAGTACTTC	CASSFGTGVGEQYF
TRBV11-2	NA	few	TRBJ1-5	TGTGCCAGCAGCTTAGCAGGTGGCAATCAGCCCCAGCATTTT	CASSLAGGNQPQHF
TRBV5-1	TRBD2	once	TRBJ2-3	TGCGCCAGCAGCGCAGGGCGGGGGGGTTTGGATACGCAGTATTTT	CASSAGRGGLDTQYF
TRBV29-1	TRBD1	NA	TRBJ2-2	TGCAGCGTGGATGAGGGGGCCACCGGGGAGCTGTTTTTT	CSVDEGATGELFF
TRBV3-1/TRBV3-2	TRBD2	NA	TRBJ2-4	TGTGCCAGCAGCCGGACTAGCGGGGGCCGGGGGGCCAAAAACATTCAGTACTTC	CASSRTSGGRGAKNIQYF
TRBV7-5	NA	many	TRBJ1-4	TGTGCCAGAAGCTGTCCGGGACAGGGAAATATGTTTTTT	CARSCPGQGNMFF
TRBV7-2	NA	NA	TRBJ1-2	TGTGCCAGCAGCTTAGCGTGGGGCGCCTATGGCTACACCTTC	CASSLAWGAYGYTF
TRBV7-2	NA	NA	TRBJ2-7	TGTGCCAGCAGCTTACAAGTCTCTACGAGAGAGCAGTACTTC	CASSLQVSTREQYF
TRBV6-5	NA	NA	TRBJ2-1	TGTGCCAGCCGCGCTGGGGGTAGCGGCAACAATGAGCAGTTCTTC	CASRAGGSGNNEQFF
TRBV4-2	NA	NA	TRBJ1-6	TGTGCCAGCACCCCTTCGGGGGTCTATAATTCACCCCTCCACTTT	CASTPSGVYNSPLHF
TRBV15	TRBD1	NA	TRBJ2-3	TGTGCCACCAACCCAGGGACAGGCGGATTCGTGGGCACAGATACGCAGTATTTT	CATNPGTGGFVGTDTQYF
TRBV30	TRBD2	NA	TRBJ2-2	TGTGCCTGGAGTACGACTAGCCTGAACACCGGGGAGCTGTTTTTT	CAWSTTSLNTGELFF
TRBV28	NA	few	TRBJ1-4	TGTGCCAGCAGTTTAGTACAGATCAATGAAAAACTGTTTTTT	CASSLVQINEKLFF
TRBV7-9	TRBD1	NA	TRBJ2-3	TGTGCCAGCCTAGGGGACAGGGAATCATTGGATACGCAGTATTTT	CASLGDRESLDTQYF